The T cell receptor (beta chain) described here comes from a study of blood T cell repertoires in COVID-19. Background on the study: Acute and convalescent COVID-19 samples came from the United States, Italy and Spain.

The length of the CDR3 is 13 residues. Germline V lookup: CDR1 SNHLY, CDR2 FYNNEI. V was clipped by 2 bases and J by 7 bases, with 9 bases between them. This clone has just a few counts. Assay used: immunoSEQ multiplex PCR; TCRdb lists only in-frame clones, some missing. The sample yields over 85,000 clones, around 87% seen once. The sequencing sample was made of peripheral blood. This clonotype was sampled from a human donor in a cohort sampled during active COVID-19. The rearrangement links TRBV2 to TRBJ2-1, with TRBD2 as a possible D gene (5 bases). The CDR3 DNA reads as TGTGCCAGCAGTGAAAACGGGGTTAATGAGCAGTTCTTC. This sequence encodes CASSENGVNEQFF. Variable domain in full (rest from reference TRBV2 and TRBJ2-1): EPEVTQTPSHQVTQMGQEVILRCVPISNHLYFYWYRQILGQKVEFLVSFYNNEISEKSEIFDDQFSVERPDGSNFTLKIRSTKLEDSAMYFCASSENGVNEQFFGPGTRLTVL.